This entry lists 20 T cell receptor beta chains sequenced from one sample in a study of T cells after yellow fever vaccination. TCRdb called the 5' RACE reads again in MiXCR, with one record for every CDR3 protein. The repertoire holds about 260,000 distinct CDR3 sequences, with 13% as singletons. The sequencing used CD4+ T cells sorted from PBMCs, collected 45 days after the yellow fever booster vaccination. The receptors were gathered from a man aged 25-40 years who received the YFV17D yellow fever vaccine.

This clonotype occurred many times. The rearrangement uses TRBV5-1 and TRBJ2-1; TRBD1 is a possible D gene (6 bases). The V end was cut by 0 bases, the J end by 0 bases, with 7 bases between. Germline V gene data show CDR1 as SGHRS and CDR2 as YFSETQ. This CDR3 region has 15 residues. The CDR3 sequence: CASSLEGGSYNEQFF. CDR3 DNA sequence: TGCGCCAGCAGCTTGGAAGGGGGCTCCTACAATGAGCAGTTCTTC.

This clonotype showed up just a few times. For the CDR3, the DNA is TGTGCCAGCAGGGAAGGACTAGCGGGTGAGCAGTTCTTC. It yields the protein CASREGLAGEQFF. The chain employs TRBV11-3 and TRBJ2-1; 11 bases match TRBD2. This CDR3 region has 13 residues. CDR1 and CDR2 from the germline V gene are SGHNT and YENEEA. The J segment lost 9 bases and the V segment lost 6 bases, leaving 4 bases of the junction unmatched.

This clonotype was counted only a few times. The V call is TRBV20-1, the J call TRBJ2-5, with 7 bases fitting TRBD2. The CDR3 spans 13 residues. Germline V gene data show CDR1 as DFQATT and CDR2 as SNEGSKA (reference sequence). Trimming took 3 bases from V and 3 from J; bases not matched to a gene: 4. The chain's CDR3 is CSASPGLEETQYF. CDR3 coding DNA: TGCAGTGCTAGCCCCGGACTAGAAGAGACCCAGTACTTC.

The CDR3 coding sequence is TGTGCCAGCAGTGGACCCAGCAATGAGCAGTTCTTC. Protein: CASSGPSNEQFF. The chain recombines TRBV6-1 with TRBJ2-1; D remains unclear. The length of the CDR3 is 12 residues. Trimming removed 4 bases at V and 6 bases at J, with 7 bases between. Germline CDR1 reads MNHNS; CDR2 reads SASEGT.

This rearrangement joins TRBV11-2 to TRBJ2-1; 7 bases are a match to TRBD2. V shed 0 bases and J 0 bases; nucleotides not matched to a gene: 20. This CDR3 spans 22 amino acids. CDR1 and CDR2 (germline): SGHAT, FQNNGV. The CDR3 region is CASSLDLPRSSRLASSYNEQFF. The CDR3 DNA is TGTGCCAGCAGCTTAGATCTTCCCAGGTCCTCCCGACTAGCCAGCTCCTACAATGAGCAGTTCTTC.

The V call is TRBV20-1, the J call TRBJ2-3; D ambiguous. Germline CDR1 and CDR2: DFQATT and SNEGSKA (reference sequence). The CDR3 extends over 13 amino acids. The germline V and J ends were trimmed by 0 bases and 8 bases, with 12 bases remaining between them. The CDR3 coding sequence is TGCAGTGCTAGAGACCCCAGGATGGTTACGCAGTATTTT. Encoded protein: CSARDPRMVTQYF.

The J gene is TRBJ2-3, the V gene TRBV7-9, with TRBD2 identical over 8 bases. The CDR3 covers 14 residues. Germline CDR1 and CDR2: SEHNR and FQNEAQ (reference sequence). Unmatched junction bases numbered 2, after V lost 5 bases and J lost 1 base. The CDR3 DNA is TGTGCCAGCAGCCGAGCGGGAGGCACAGATACGCAGTATTTT. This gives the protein CASSRAGGTDTQYF.

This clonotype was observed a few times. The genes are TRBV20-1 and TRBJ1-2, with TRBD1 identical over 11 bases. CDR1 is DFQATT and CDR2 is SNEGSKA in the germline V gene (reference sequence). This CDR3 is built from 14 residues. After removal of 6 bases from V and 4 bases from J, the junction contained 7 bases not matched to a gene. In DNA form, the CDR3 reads TGCAGTGCCCTAGGACAGGGGGCGGGCTATGGCTACACCTTC. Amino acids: CSALGQGAGYGYTF.

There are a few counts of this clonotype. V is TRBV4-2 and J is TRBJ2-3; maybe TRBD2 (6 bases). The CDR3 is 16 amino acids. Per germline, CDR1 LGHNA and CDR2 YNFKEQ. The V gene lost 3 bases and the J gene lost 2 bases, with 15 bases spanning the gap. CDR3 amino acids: CASSHPGTRNTDTQYF. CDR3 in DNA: TGTGCCAGCAGCCACCCCGGGACTCGAAACACAGATACGCAGTATTTT.

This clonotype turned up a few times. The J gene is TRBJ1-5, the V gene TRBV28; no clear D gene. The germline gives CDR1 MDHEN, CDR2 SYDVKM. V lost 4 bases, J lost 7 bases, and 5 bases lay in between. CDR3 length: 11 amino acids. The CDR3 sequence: CASSSYQPQHF. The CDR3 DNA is TGTGCCAGCAGTTCCTACCAGCCCCAGCATTTT.

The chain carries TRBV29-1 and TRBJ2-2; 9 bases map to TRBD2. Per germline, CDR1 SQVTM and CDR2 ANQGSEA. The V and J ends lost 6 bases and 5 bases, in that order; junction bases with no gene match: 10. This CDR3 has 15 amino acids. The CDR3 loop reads CSVKRGDRSTGELFF. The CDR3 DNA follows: TGCAGCGTGAAGCGGGGGGATAGAAGTACCGGGGAGCTGTTTTTT.

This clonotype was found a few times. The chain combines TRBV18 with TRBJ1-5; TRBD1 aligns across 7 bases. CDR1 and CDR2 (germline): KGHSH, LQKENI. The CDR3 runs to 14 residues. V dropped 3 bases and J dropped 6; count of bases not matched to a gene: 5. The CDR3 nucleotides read TGTGCCAGCTCACCGGCACAGGGGAGTCAGCCCCAGCATTTT. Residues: CASSPAQGSQPQHF.

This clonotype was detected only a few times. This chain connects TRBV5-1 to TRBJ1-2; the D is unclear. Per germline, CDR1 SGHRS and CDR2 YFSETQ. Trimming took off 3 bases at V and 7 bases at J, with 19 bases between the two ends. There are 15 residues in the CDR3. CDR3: CASSSPTQHMPGYTF. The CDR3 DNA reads TGCGCCAGCAGCTCCCCGACACAACATATGCCTGGCTACACCTTC.

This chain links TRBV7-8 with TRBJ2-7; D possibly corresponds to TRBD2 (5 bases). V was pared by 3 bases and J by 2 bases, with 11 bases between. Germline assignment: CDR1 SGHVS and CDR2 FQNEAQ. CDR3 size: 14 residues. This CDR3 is CASSLTNPAYEQYF. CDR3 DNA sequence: TGTGCCAGCAGCTTGACTAACCCCGCCTACGAGCAGTACTTC.

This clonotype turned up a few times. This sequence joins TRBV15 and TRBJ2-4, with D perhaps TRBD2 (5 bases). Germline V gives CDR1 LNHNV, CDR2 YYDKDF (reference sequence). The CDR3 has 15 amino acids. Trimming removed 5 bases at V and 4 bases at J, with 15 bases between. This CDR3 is CATSLEVTTKNIQYF. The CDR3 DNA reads TGTGCCACCAGCCTAGAGGTGACTACAAAAAACATTCAGTACTTC.

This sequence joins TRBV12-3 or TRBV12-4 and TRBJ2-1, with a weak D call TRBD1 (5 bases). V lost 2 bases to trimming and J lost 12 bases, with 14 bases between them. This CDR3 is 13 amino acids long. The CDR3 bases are TGTGCCAGCAGTTTAAGCACAGGTCTGTTGCAGTTCTTC. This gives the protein CASSLSTGLLQFF.

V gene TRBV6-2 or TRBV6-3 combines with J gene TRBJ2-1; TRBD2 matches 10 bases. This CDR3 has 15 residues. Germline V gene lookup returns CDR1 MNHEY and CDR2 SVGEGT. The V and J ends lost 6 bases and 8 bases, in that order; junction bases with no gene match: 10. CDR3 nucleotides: TGTGCCAGCAGCACAGGACTAGCGGTTTGGGATGAGCAGTTCTTC. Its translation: CASSTGLAVWDEQFF.

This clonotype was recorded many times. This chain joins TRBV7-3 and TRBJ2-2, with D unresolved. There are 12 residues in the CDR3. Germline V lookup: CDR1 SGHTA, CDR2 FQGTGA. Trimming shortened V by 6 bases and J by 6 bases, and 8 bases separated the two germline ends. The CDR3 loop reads CASSPDPGELFF. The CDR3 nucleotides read TGTGCCAGCAGTCCGGACCCCGGGGAGCTGTTTTTT.

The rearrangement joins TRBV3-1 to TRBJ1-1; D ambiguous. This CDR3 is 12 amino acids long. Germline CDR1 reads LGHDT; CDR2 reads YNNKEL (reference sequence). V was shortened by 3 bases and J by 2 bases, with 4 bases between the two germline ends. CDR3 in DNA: TGTGCCAGCAGCCACGTTAACACTGAAGCTTTCTTT. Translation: CASSHVNTEAFF.

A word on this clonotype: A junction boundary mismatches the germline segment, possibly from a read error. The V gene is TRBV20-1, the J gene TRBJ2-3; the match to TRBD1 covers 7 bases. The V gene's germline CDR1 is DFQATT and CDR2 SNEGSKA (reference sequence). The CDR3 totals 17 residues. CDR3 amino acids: CCARDVSRQGGTDTQYF. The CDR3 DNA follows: TGCTGTGCTAGAGATGTATCTAGACAGGGAGGCACAGATACGCAGTATTTT.